The present TCR beta chain was sequenced within a study of blood T cell repertoires in COVID-19. Study overall: Specimens from acute and convalescent COVID-19 originated in the United States, Italy and Spain. Nucleic acid was either cDNA or gDNA, and it came from T cells, B-cell-depleted T cells, or PBMCs.

As originally analysed: Estimation of nucleated cell counts relied on the amplification of reference gene primers. The protocol was immunoSEQ multiplex PCR, while the TCRdb copy is restricted to in-frame clones and leaves out a portion. That table furnishes V, J and clone size, whereas the DNA furnished D and trimming. This table has around 72,000 clones, 75% to 90% appearing once. Looked up from germline, CDR1 is MNHEY and CDR2 is SVGEGT. The CDR3 covers 15 residues. The germline V and J ends were trimmed by 0 bases and 2 bases, with 10 bases remaining between them. The TCR comes from a man between 50 and 59 years old with active COVID-19. Material: peripheral blood. This chain uses TRBV6-2 or TRBV6-3 with TRBJ1-2; D gene uncertain. The CDR3 here is CASSYSSTGNYGYTF. CDR3 nucleotides: TGTGCCAGCAGTTACTCGAGTACGGGGAACTATGGCTACACCTTC.